A selection of T cell receptor beta chains follows, all from one sample in a study of blood T cell repertoires in COVID-19. Profiling relied on immunoSEQ multiplex PCR, and the TCRdb table lists in-frame clones only, not all of them. The data show 250,000 to 300,000 clones, about 80% seen once. Sequenced material: peripheral blood. The receptors originated from a woman at least 80 years old with acute or convalescent COVID-19. The CDR3 runs from the conserved cysteine through the conserved F or W. Each record gives: CDR3 protein, CDR3 DNA, J gene, V gene, clone size, D gene. A D gene is named only where the DNA matches it firmly. The listing skips clone size in some rows; elsewhere it reads once, few, many or a size class.

CDR3: CASSARQGNTIYF
DNA: TGTGCCAGCAGCGCCCGACAGGGAAACACCATATATTTT
J: TRBJ1-3
V: TRBV7-2
size: .
D: .

CDR3: CASSLASGALNEQFF
DNA: TGCGCCAGCAGCCTGGCTAGCGGGGCCCTAAATGAGCAGTTCTTC
J: TRBJ2-1
V: TRBV5-1
size: .
D: TRBD2

CDR3: CASLMGGTVNTEAFF
DNA: TGTGCCAGTCTAATGGGAGGGACGGTGAACACTGAAGCTTTCTTT
J: TRBJ1-1
V: TRBV19
size: .
D: .

CDR3: CASSPVVAGGEQYF
DNA: TGCGCCAGCAGCCCTGTAGTAGCGGGAGGCGAGCAGTACTTC
J: TRBJ2-7
V: TRBV5-1
size: .
D: TRBD2

CDR3: CASSLRGSNQPQHF
DNA: TGTGCCAGCAGCCTTAGGGGTAGCAATCAGCCCCAGCATTTT
J: TRBJ1-5
V: TRBV7-2
size: .
D: .

CDR3: CASLGGNTEAFF
DNA: TGTGCCAGCCTAGGGGGCAACACTGAAGCTTTCTTT
J: TRBJ1-1
V: TRBV2
size: .
D: TRBD1

CDR3: CASSLGAGGLGEQFF
DNA: TGTGCCAGCAGCTTAGGAGCGGGAGGGCTCGGAGAGCAGTTCTTC
J: TRBJ2-1
V: TRBV7-9
size: .
D: TRBD2

CDR3: CASSQRDRTYSNQPQHF
DNA: TGCGCCAGCAGCCAACGGGACAGAACTTATAGCAATCAGCCCCAGCATTTT
J: TRBJ1-5
V: TRBV4-1
size: .
D: TRBD1

CDR3: CASSPPAGQGNEKLFF
DNA: TGTGCCAGCTCACCACCGGCTGGGCAGGGTAACGAAAAACTGTTTTTT
J: TRBJ1-4
V: TRBV18
size: .
D: .

CDR3: CASSEGAGKTSGNTIYF
DNA: TGTGCCAGCAGTGAGGGGGCAGGGAAAACCTCTGGAAACACCATATATTTT
J: TRBJ1-3
V: TRBV6-1
size: .
D: .

CDR3: CASGGLAGYEQYF
DNA: TGTGCCAGCGGAGGACTAGCCGGTTACGAGCAGTACTTC
J: TRBJ2-7
V: TRBV6-5
size: .
D: TRBD2

CDR3: CSAHSNYGYTF
DNA: TGCAGTGCCCACAGTAACTATGGCTACACCTTC
J: TRBJ1-2
V: TRBV20-1
size: .
D: .

CDR3: CASSQVGAGSGNTIYF
DNA: TGTGCCAGCAGCCAAGTAGGGGCCGGCTCTGGAAACACCATATATTTT
J: TRBJ1-3
V: TRBV3-1/TRBV3-2
size: .
D: .

CDR3: CASSRGGLNTEAFF
DNA: TGTGCCAGCAGCCGAGGGGGACTAAACACTGAAGCTTTCTTT
J: TRBJ1-1
V: TRBV11-3
size: .
D: .

CDR3: CASSPASGTVYNEQFF
DNA: TGCGCCAGCAGCCCCGCCTCCGGGACTGTGTACAATGAGCAGTTCTTC
J: TRBJ2-1
V: TRBV4-1
size: .
D: .

CDR3: CSASGHSHNEQFF
DNA: TGCAGTGCTAGTGGCCACTCTCACAATGAGCAGTTCTTC
J: TRBJ2-1
V: TRBV20-1
size: .
D: .

CDR3: CASSVGRGIPYEQYF
DNA: TGTGCCAGCAGCGTAGGAAGGGGAATCCCCTACGAGCAGTACTTC
J: TRBJ2-7
V: TRBV9
size: .
D: .

CDR3: CASSFRTGSSYNSPLHF
DNA: TGTGCCAGCAGCTTCCGGACAGGGAGCTCCTATAATTCACCCCTCCACTTT
J: TRBJ1-6
V: TRBV5-6
size: .
D: TRBD1

CDR3: CAGSQGGGYTF
DNA: TGTGCCGGCTCTCAGGGGGGTGGCTACACCTTC
J: TRBJ1-2
V: TRBV19
size: .
D: TRBD1

CDR3: CASSLSAGETYEQYF
DNA: TGCGCCAGCAGCTTGTCCGCAGGGGAGACCTACGAGCAGTACTTC
J: TRBJ2-7
V: TRBV5-1
size: .
D: .

CDR3: CASSQDRGGDSGNTIYF
DNA: TGCGCCAGCAGCCAAGATCGAGGGGGGGACTCTGGAAACACCATATATTTT
J: TRBJ1-3
V: TRBV4-3
size: .
D: .

CDR3: CASSTGLAETQYF
DNA: TGTGCCAGCAGCACCGGACTAGCTGAGACCCAGTACTTC
J: TRBJ2-5
V: TRBV9
size: few
D: TRBD2

CDR3: CASSSGLAGGRFTYEQYF
DNA: TGTGCCAGCAGCTCGGGACTAGCGGGAGGGCGGTTCACCTACGAGCAGTACTTC
J: TRBJ2-7
V: TRBV5-6
size: .
D: TRBD2

CDR3: CASSIGDRVNQPQHF
DNA: TGTGCCAGTAGTATAGGGGACAGGGTAAATCAGCCCCAGCATTTT
J: TRBJ1-5
V: TRBV19
size: .
D: TRBD1

CDR3: CASSNRQGANGYTF
DNA: TGTGCCAGCAGCAACAGACAGGGGGCCAATGGCTACACCTTC
J: TRBJ1-2
V: TRBV3-1/TRBV3-2
size: .
D: TRBD1

CDR3: CAGSKVATGAGGEAFF
DNA: TGTGCCGGCTCAAAAGTTGCGACAGGGGCCGGGGGTGAAGCTTTCTTT
J: TRBJ1-1
V: TRBV2
size: few
D: TRBD1

CDR3: CASSFRSGGEQYF
DNA: TGTGCCAGCAGTTTCCGGAGTGGTGGCGAGCAGTACTTC
J: TRBJ2-7
V: TRBV12-3/TRBV12-4
size: .
D: .

CDR3: CASSLVGGDLNF
DNA: TGTGCCAGCAGTTTAGTAGGGGGGGACCTCAACTTT
J: TRBJ1-6
V: TRBV12-3/TRBV12-4
size: .
D: .

CDR3: CSASQASSNQPQHF
DNA: TGCAGTGCTAGTCAGGCCAGTAGCAATCAGCCCCAGCATTTT
J: TRBJ1-5
V: TRBV20-1
size: .
D: .

CDR3: CASSENPDSPLHF
DNA: TGTGCCAGCAGTGAAAACCCGGATTCACCCCTCCACTTT
J: TRBJ1-6
V: TRBV6-1
size: .
D: .

CDR3: CASSLEETVLFF
DNA: TGCGCCAGCAGCTTGGAAGAAACAGTACTTTTCTTC
J: TRBJ2-1
V: TRBV5-1
size: .
D: .

CDR3: CASSARGASTDTQYF
DNA: TGTGCCAGCAGCGCGCGGGGGGCTAGCACAGATACGCAGTATTTT
J: TRBJ2-3
V: TRBV9
size: .
D: TRBD2

CDR3: CASSLDSPYGYTF
DNA: TGCGCCAGCAGCTTGGACAGCCCCTATGGCTACACCTTC
J: TRBJ1-2
V: TRBV5-1
size: .
D: .

CDR3: CASSPTGDRGSWTYEQYF
DNA: TGTGCCAGCAGCCCTACCGGGGACAGGGGGAGTTGGACCTACGAGCAGTACTTC
J: TRBJ2-7
V: TRBV7-9
size: .
D: TRBD1

CDR3: CAWSVQGGNQPQHF
DNA: TGTGCCTGGAGTGTGCAGGGGGGTAATCAGCCCCAGCATTTT
J: TRBJ1-5
V: TRBV30
size: .
D: TRBD1

CDR3: CASSSTGTGGEKLFF
DNA: TGTGCCAGCAGTTCAACCGGGACAGGGGGTGAAAAACTGTTTTTT
J: TRBJ1-4
V: TRBV6-5
size: .
D: TRBD1

CDR3: CASSEIHNSPLHF
DNA: TGTGCCAGCAGTGAGATCCATAATTCACCCCTCCACTTT
J: TRBJ1-6
V: TRBV7-9
size: few
D: .

CDR3: CASSLQGPPGSYEQYF
DNA: TGCGCCAGCAGCTTACAGGGCCCCCCAGGTTCCTACGAGCAGTACTTC
J: TRBJ2-7
V: TRBV5-1
size: once
D: .

CDR3: CASSPDPRGLAKNIQYF
DNA: TGTGCCAGCAGTCCCGATCCTAGAGGGTTAGCCAAAAACATTCAGTACTTC
J: TRBJ2-4
V: TRBV6-6
size: .
D: .

CDR3: CASSVGGSSYEQYF
DNA: TGTGCCAGCAGTGTTGGAGGTAGCTCCTACGAGCAGTACTTC
J: TRBJ2-7
V: TRBV2
size: .
D: .

CDR3: CASSLARGADTQYF
DNA: TGTGCCAGCAGCTTAGCCAGGGGGGCAGATACGCAGTATTTT
J: TRBJ2-3
V: TRBV7-6
size: .
D: .

CDR3: CASSPGQEQFF
DNA: TGTGCCAGCAGCCCGGGACAGGAGCAGTTCTTC
J: TRBJ2-1
V: TRBV6-6
size: .
D: TRBD1

CDR3: CSASSQGYEQYF
DNA: TGCAGTGCTAGTTCGCAGGGTTACGAGCAGTACTTC
J: TRBJ2-7
V: TRBV20-1
size: .
D: .

CDR3: CASSLGTGRRSTEAFF
DNA: TGTGCCAGCAGCTTGGGGACAGGGCGGAGGAGCACTGAAGCTTTCTTT
J: TRBJ1-1
V: TRBV5-4
size: .
D: TRBD1

CDR3: CASSEAMTSASYEQYF
DNA: TGTGCCAGCAGTGAAGCAATGACTAGCGCTTCCTACGAGCAGTACTTC
J: TRBJ2-7
V: TRBV6-1
size: .
D: TRBD2

CDR3: CASTGTNPYEQYF
DNA: TGTGCCAGTACCGGGACAAATCCTTACGAGCAGTACTTC
J: TRBJ2-7
V: TRBV6-5
size: few
D: .

CDR3: CSAEGEKLFF
DNA: TGCAGTGCCGAGGGTGAAAAACTGTTTTTT
J: TRBJ1-4
V: TRBV20-1
size: .
D: .

CDR3: CASSLRDYGYTF
DNA: TGTGCCAGCAGCTTGAGAGACTATGGCTACACCTTC
J: TRBJ1-2
V: TRBV5-6
size: once
D: .

CDR3: CASRAGTGNRPGELFF
DNA: TGTGCCAGCAGGGCCGGGACAGGGAATCGACCCGGGGAGCTGTTTTTT
J: TRBJ2-2
V: TRBV9
size: .
D: TRBD1

CDR3: CASSQMDRGKTQYF
DNA: TGCGCCAGCAGCCAAATGGACAGGGGAAAGACCCAGTACTTC
J: TRBJ2-5
V: TRBV5-1
size: .
D: TRBD1

CDR3: CASSGGTSRTEAFF
DNA: TGCGCCAGCAGCGGGGGGACTTCCCGCACTGAAGCTTTCTTT
J: TRBJ1-1
V: TRBV5-1
size: .
D: .

CDR3: CASSLDQGARTEAFF
DNA: TGCGCCAGCAGCTTAGATCAGGGCGCCAGGACTGAAGCTTTCTTT
J: TRBJ1-1
V: TRBV4-1
size: .
D: .

CDR3: CASSQVTGGGYTF
DNA: TGTGCCAGCAGCCAAGTAACCGGGGGTGGCTACACCTTC
J: TRBJ1-2
V: TRBV3-1/TRBV3-2
size: .
D: .